The rows below give T cell receptor beta chains drawn from one sample of a study of PD-L1 blockade in urothelial cancer. Produced via immunoSEQ multiplex PCR; TCRdb's table is partial and in-frame only. Of approximately 80,000 clones detected, 82% appear once; the ten largest clones hold roughly 9.5%. The input for sequencing was PBMCs, taken around atezolizumab (anti-PD-L1) treatment. The receptors here all came from a man aged 65-85 years with urothelial cancer. The CDR3 runs from the conserved cysteine through the conserved F or W. D genes are given only for firm matches. Size values are once, few and many counts, or a class for expanded clones, and some rows have none.

d_gene | abundance | j_gene | v_gene | CDR3nt | CDR3aa
NA | NA | TRBJ2-5 | TRBV7-6 | TGTGCCAGCAGCTTAGCGACGGGATCCCAAGAGACCCAGTACTTC | CASSLATGSQETQYF
TRBD2 | NA | TRBJ2-3 | TRBV2 | TGTGCCAGCAGTGAAGCTGGACTAGCCTTCACAGATACGCAGTATTTT | CASSEAGLAFTDTQYF
TRBD1 | NA | TRBJ1-4 | TRBV6-5 | TGTGCCAGCAGGGGGACAGGGGGCGAAGAAAAACTGTTTTTT | CASRGTGGEEKLFF
NA | NA | TRBJ2-1 | TRBV19 | TGTGCCAGTACCAATGACAAGTACAATGAGCAGTTCTTC | CASTNDKYNEQFF
NA | NA | TRBJ1-5 | TRBV5-5 | TGTGCCAGCAGCCTCCAGGGGACGAACACCCCCCAGCCCCAGCATTTT | CASSLQGTNTPQPQHF
TRBD1 | NA | TRBJ1-4 | TRBV5-1 | TGCGCCAGCAGCTTGGGACAGGGGAATGAAAAACTGTTTTTT | CASSLGQGNEKLFF
TRBD2 | NA | TRBJ2-7 | TRBV18 | TGTGCCAGCTCACGGGGGGGAAGTGACGAGCAGTACTTC | CASSRGGSDEQYF
NA | NA | TRBJ1-3 | TRBV6-1 | TGTGCCAGCAGTGAAATCGCTACAGTCTCTGGAAACACCATATATTTT | CASSEIATVSGNTIYF
NA | NA | TRBJ1-1 | TRBV19 | TGTGCCAGTAGTATAGGGCCTCAGAACACTGAAGCTTTCTTT | CASSIGPQNTEAFF
NA | NA | TRBJ1-2 | TRBV4-3 | TGCGCCAGCAGCCAAGGGGCAGGGATAGGCTATGGCTACACCTTC | CASSQGAGIGYGYTF
TRBD1 | NA | TRBJ1-5 | TRBV6-1 | TGTGCCAGCAGTGCCGGCACAGGGGACAATCAGCCCCAGCATTTT | CASSAGTGDNQPQHF
NA | NA | TRBJ2-5 | TRBV7-9 | TGTGCCAGCAGCCCCGAAGTCGGCGGGGCCTACTTC | CASSPEVGGAYF
TRBD1 | many | TRBJ1-1 | TRBV4-2 | TGTGCCAGCAGCCAAGTGACAGGGGGCACTGAAGCTTTCTTT | CASSQVTGGTEAFF
TRBD1 | NA | TRBJ2-1 | TRBV5-1 | TGCGCCAGCAGGGACCCGGGACAGGGGAGCCATGAGCAGTTCTTC | CASRDPGQGSHEQFF
TRBD2 | once | TRBJ2-1 | TRBV27 | TGTGCCACCTGGGCGGGAGAATCCTACAATGAGCAGTTCTTC | CATWAGESYNEQFF
TRBD2 | NA | TRBJ2-2 | TRBV2 | TGTGCCAGCACTCTAGATAGCGGGGGGGCCACCGGGGAGCTGTTTTTT | CASTLDSGGATGELFF
NA | once | TRBJ1-1 | TRBV18 | TGTGCCAGCTCACCAACCACAGCGAACACTGAAGCTTTCTTT | CASSPTTANTEAFF
NA | few | TRBJ1-5 | TRBV2 | TGTGCCAGCAGTCGATGGGCTAGCAATCAGCCCCAGCATTTT | CASSRWASNQPQHF
NA | few | TRBJ2-7 | TRBV5-4 | TGTGCCAGCAGCTTCGAAGGGGGCTACGAGCAGTACTTC | CASSFEGGYEQYF
NA | NA | TRBJ1-1 | TRBV7-9 | TGTGCCAGCAGAGAAGCGACTAACACTGAAGCTTTCTTT | CASREATNTEAFF
TRBD1 | NA | TRBJ1-4 | TRBV19 | TGTGCCAGTACCTCATCCCTCCGGGACAGGGTAGAAAAACTGTTTTTT | CASTSSLRDRVEKLFF
TRBD1 | NA | TRBJ1-6 | TRBV19 | TGTGCCAGTAGTCGTTCGACAGGGTATACGAGCTCACCCCTCCACTTT | CASSRSTGYTSSPLHF
NA | once | TRBJ2-5 | TRBV5-1 | TGCGCCAGCAGTTTAGTGTGGACGACAGGAGTACAAGAGACCCAGTACTTC | CASSLVWTTGVQETQYF
NA | NA | TRBJ2-3 | TRBV7-2 | TGTGCCAGCAGCTTACAGCGAAGCACAGATACGCAGTATTTT | CASSLQRSTDTQYF
NA | NA | TRBJ2-7 | TRBV5-1 | TGCGCCAGCAGCTTGGGAGGCCAGGGGGGACGCTACGAGCAGTACTTC | CASSLGGQGGRYEQYF
NA | NA | TRBJ2-3 | TRBV2 | TGTGCCTCCGGAGGAGGGGCAGGGAAGCCAGATACGCAGTATTTT | CASGGGAGKPDTQYF
NA | NA | TRBJ2-1 | TRBV14 | TGTGCCAGCAGCCGGCCCTTCGGGGAGCAGTTCTTC | CASSRPFGEQFF
NA | NA | TRBJ2-3 | TRBV9 | TGTGCCAGCAGCCTCCAAGCTAGCACAGATACGCAGTATTTT | CASSLQASTDTQYF
NA | NA | TRBJ2-5 | TRBV5-1 | TGCGCCAGCTCGAGGGATACCGCTTTAGAGACCCAGTACTTC | CASSRDTALETQYF
NA | NA | TRBJ1-4 | TRBV5-6 | TGTGCCAGCAGCGAAGGGGTTCTGGGTAATGAAAAACTGTTTTTT | CASSEGVLGNEKLFF
NA | NA | TRBJ2-3 | TRBV5-1 | TGCGCCAGCAGCCTCTTCCGGGAAAGCGCAGATACGCAGTATTTT | CASSLFRESADTQYF
NA | NA | TRBJ2-5 | TRBV11-3 | TGTGCCAGCAGCGATCTGCTAGCGAGGGAGACCCAGTACTTC | CASSDLLARETQYF
NA | NA | TRBJ2-3 | TRBV5-6 | TGTGCCAGCAGCTTGGGGGACTGGGAAGGGTATACGCAGTATTTT | CASSLGDWEGYTQYF
NA | NA | TRBJ2-5 | TRBV11-3 | TGTGCCAGCGCCGTCGGGCAAGAGACCCAGTACTTC | CASAVGQETQYF
TRBD2 | NA | TRBJ2-3 | TRBV7-9 | TGTGCCAGCAGCTTAGCCGTAGCGGGGGGGCCAGATACGCAGTATTTT | CASSLAVAGGPDTQYF
TRBD1 | few | TRBJ2-5 | TRBV2 | TGTGCCAGCAGCGCGGACAGGGGGCAGGAGGAGACCCAGTACTTC | CASSADRGQEETQYF
TRBD1 | NA | TRBJ2-3 | TRBV11-3 | TGTGCCAGCAGCAAGGACAGGGGGCGCCCAGATACGCAGTATTTT | CASSKDRGRPDTQYF
NA | few | TRBJ2-3 | TRBV4-2 | TGTGCCAGCAGCCAAGCTTCGGCGGGAAGCACAGATACGCAGTATTTT | CASSQASAGSTDTQYF
TRBD1 | NA | TRBJ1-2 | TRBV19 | TGTGCCAGTAGGGACAGGGGCGTTCCCTATGGCTACACCTTC | CASRDRGVPYGYTF
TRBD1 | NA | TRBJ2-2 | TRBV7-3 | TGTGCCAGCAGCTTAACTCGGACAGGGGGAACCGGGGAGCTGTTTTTT | CASSLTRTGGTGELFF
TRBD2 | NA | TRBJ2-5 | TRBV6-5 | TGTGCCAGCAGTCCTCCTAGCGGGTCATCAGAGACCCAGTACTTC | CASSPPSGSSETQYF
TRBD1 | NA | TRBJ2-3 | TRBV10-3 | TGTGCCATCAGGACCGGACAGGGGGCGGGAGATACGCAGTATTTT | CAIRTGQGAGDTQYF
TRBD1 | NA | TRBJ2-5 | TRBV18 | TGTGCCAGCTCACCACCGGACAGGGGGCGGGAGACCCAGTACTTC | CASSPPDRGRETQYF
NA | few | TRBJ1-1 | TRBV20-1 | TGCAGTACGACAGGTGGCACTGAAGCTTTCTTT | CSTTGGTEAFF
TRBD1 | NA | TRBJ2-1 | TRBV19 | TGTGCCAGTAGTATGAGGGACAGCCGCAATGAGCAGTTCTTC | CASSMRDSRNEQFF
TRBD1 | once | TRBJ1-1 | TRBV19 | TGTGCCACCTCTTTAGGACAGGGCGGAACTTCGGGCACTGAAGCTTTCTTT | CATSLGQGGTSGTEAFF